The present T cell receptor beta chain was sequenced within a study of shared clonotypes between healthy human individuals. Findings of the study overall: Incomplete sequencing of sorted subsets was indicated by rarefaction despite large depth. Generation probabilities were higher for clonotypes shared across all four sorted-subset donors than for unshared ones.

Terminally differentiated effector memory CD45RA+ cells were left out of the naive CD8 fraction, which was CD45RO-negative and positively selected for CCR7. To note about this clone: Its cognate antigen is unknown.

Per the germline V gene, CDR1 is MDHEN and CDR2 is SYDVKM. The CDR3 has 14 amino acids. Trimming shortened V by 3 bases and J by 6 bases, and 14 bases separated the two germline ends. The data were produced by immunoSEQ multiplex PCR, yet TCRdb's version contains in-frame clones alone and is incomplete. Of roughly 2.1 million clones detected, about 92% appear once; the ten largest clones hold more than 1.5%. This sequence originates from a man between 18 and 29 years old in good health. Some clones in this sample may be carry-over from other donors' samples. Sample: naive CD8+ T cells from PBMCs. The rearrangement uses TRBV28 and TRBJ1-2; D is possibly TRBD1 (5 bases). The CDR3 nucleotides read TGTGCCAGCAGTTTGCGAGGGGTCCTACATGGCTACACCTTC. As protein: CASSLRGVLHGYTF.